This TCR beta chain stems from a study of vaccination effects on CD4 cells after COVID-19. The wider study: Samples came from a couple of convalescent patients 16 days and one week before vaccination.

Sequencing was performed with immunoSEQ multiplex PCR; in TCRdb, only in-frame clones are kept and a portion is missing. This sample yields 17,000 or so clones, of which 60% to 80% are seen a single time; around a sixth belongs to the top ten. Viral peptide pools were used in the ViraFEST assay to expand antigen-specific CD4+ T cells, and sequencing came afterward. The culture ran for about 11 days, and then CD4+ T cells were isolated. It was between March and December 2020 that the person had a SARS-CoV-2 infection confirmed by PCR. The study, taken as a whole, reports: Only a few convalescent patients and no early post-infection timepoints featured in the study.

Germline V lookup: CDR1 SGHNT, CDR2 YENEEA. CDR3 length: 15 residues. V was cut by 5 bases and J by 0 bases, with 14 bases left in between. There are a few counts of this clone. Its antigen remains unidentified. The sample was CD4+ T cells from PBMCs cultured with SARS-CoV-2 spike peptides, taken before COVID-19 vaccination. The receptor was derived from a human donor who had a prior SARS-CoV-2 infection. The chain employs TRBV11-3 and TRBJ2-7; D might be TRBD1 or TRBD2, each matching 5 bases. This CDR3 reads CASSQDGTRSYEQYF. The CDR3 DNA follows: TGTGCCAGCAGCCAGGACGGGACCCGCTCCTACGAGCAGTACTTC.